The text below deals with one TCR beta chain. Antigen: not known. Naive CD8 cells comprised CD45RO-negative, CCR7-positively selected cells, excluding terminally differentiated effector memory CD45RA+ cells. This record comes from a study of shared clonotypes between healthy human individuals. The CDR3 is 18 residues long. Study findings and constraints: The diversity represented, both genetic and in exposure history, was limited by few donors.

The repertoire was sequenced with immunoSEQ multiplex PCR; TCRdb's copy has only in-frame clones and lacks some. This table holds about 2.2 million clones, 80% to 95% found once. This receptor was taken from a man younger than 35 in good health. Some clones in this sample may be carry-over from other donors' samples. The gene calls are TRBV12-2 and TRBJ1-5; the table's D call, TRBD1, was not checked against the DNA. TRBV12-2 is assigned pseudogene status. Sequencing was carried out using naive CD8+ T cells from PBMCs. DNA of the CDR3: TGTGCAAGTCGCTTAGAATCCCAGGGGGCCCTTTTCGGGCAGCCCCAGCATTTT. Translation: CASRLESQGALFGQPQHF.